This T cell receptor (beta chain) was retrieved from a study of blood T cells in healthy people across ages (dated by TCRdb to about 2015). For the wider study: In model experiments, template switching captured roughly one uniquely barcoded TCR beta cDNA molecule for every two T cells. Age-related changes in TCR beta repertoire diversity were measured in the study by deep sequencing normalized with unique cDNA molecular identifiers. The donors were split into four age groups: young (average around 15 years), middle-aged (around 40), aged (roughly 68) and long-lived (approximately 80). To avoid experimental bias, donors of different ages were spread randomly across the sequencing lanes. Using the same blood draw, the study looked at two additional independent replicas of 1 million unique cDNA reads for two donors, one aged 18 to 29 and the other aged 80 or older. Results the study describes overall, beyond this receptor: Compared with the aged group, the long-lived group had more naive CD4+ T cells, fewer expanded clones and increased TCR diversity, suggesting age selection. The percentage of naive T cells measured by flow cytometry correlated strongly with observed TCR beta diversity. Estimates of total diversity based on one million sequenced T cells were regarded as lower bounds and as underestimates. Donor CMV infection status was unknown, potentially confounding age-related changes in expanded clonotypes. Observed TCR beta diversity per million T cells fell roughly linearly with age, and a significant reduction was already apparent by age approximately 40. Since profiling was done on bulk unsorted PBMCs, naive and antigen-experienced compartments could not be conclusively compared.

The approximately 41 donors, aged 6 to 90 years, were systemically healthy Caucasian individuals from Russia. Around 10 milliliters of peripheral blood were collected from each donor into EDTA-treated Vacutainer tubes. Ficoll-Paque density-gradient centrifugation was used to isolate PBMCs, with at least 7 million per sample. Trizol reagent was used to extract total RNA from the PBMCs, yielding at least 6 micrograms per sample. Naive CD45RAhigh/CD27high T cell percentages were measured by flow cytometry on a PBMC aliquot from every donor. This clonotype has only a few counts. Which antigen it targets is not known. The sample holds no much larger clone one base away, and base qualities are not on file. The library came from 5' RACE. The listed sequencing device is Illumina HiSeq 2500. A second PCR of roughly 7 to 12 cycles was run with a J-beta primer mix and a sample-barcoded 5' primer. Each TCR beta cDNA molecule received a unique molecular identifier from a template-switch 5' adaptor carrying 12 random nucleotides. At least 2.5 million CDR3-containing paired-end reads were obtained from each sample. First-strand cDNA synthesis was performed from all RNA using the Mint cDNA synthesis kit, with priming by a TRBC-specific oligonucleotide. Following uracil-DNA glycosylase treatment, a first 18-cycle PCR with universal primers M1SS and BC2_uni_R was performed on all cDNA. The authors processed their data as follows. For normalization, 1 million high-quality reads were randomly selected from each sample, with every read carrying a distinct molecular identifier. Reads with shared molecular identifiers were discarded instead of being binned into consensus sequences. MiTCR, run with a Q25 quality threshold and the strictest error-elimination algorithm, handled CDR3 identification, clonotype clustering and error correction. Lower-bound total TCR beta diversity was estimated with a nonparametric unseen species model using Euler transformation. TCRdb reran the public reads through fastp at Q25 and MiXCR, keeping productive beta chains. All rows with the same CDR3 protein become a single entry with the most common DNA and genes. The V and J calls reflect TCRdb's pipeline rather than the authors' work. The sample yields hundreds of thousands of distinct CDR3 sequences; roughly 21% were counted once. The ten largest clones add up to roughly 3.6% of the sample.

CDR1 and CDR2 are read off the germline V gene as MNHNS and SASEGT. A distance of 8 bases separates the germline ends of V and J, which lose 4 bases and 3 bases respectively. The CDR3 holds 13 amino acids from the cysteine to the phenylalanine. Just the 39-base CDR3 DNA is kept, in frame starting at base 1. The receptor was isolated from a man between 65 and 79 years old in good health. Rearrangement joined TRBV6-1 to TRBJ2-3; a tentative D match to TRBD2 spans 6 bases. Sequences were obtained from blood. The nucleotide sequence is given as TGTGCCAGCAGTGCGGGAGAGACAGATACGCAGTATTTT. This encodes CASSAGETDTQYF.